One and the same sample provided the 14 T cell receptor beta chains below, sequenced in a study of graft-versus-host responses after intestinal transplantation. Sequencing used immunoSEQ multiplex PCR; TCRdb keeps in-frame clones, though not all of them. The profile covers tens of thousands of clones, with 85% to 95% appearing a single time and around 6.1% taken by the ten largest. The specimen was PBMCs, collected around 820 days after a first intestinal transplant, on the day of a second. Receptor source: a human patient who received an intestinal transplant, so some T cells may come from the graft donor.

CDR3 amino acids: CASSLAWGVAEAFF. The CDR3 bases are TGCGCCAGCAGCTTGGCTTGGGGGGTCGCTGAAGCTTTCTTT. This chain joins TRBV5-1 and TRBJ1-1; D is possibly TRBD1 (5 bases). This CDR3 spans 14 amino acids. Trimming shortened V by 0 bases and J by 6 bases, and 12 bases separated the two germline ends. The germline CDR1 and CDR2 sequences are SGHRS and YFSETQ.

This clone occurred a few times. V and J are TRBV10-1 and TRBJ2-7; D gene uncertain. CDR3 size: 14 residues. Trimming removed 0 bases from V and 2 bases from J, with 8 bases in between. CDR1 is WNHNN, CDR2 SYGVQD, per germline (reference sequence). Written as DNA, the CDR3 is TGCGCCAGCAGTGAGTCAAACATGGCCTACGAGCAGTACTTC. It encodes CASSESNMAYEQYF.

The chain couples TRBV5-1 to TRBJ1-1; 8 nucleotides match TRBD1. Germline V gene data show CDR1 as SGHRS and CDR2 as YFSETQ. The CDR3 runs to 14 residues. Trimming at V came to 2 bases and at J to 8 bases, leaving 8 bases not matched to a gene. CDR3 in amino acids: CASSLYGTGREAFF. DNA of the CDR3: TGCGCCAGCAGCTTATACGGGACAGGTCGCGAAGCTTTCTTT. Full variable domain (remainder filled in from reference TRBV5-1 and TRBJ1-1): KAGVTQTPRYLIKTRGQQVTLSCSPISGHRSVSWYQQTPGQGLQFLFEYFSETQRNKGNFPGRFSGRQFSNSRSEMNVSTLELGDSALYLCASSLYGTGREAFFGQGTRLTVV.

Here the CDR3 DNA reads TGTGCCAGCAGAGGGCCGGGACAGATCACAGATACGCAGTATTTT. It encodes CASRGPGQITDTQYF. The rearrangement links TRBV6-1 to TRBJ2-3; TRBD1 matches at 7 bases. The CDR3 extends over 15 amino acids. CDR1 is MNHNS and CDR2 is SASEGT in the germline V gene. V dropped 6 bases and J dropped 2; count of bases not matched to a gene: 8.

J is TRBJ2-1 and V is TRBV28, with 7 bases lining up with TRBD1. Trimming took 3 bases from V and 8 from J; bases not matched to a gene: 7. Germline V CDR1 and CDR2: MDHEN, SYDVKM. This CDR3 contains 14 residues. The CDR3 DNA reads TGTGCCAGCAGTTTTGGGCAAACAGGGGATGAGCAGTTCTTC. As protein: CASSFGQTGDEQFF.

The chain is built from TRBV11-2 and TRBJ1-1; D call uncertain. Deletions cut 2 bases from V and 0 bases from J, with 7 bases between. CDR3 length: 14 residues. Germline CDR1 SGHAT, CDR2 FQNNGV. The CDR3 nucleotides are TGTGCCAGCAGCTTATGGGCTATGAACACTGAAGCTTTCTTT. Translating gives CASSLWAMNTEAFF.

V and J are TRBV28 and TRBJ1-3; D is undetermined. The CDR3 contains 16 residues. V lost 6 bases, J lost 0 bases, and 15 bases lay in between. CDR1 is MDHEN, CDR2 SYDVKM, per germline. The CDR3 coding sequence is TGTGCCAGCAGGGGCGCATCTCTACTCTCTGGAAACACCATATATTTT. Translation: CASRGASLLSGNTIYF.

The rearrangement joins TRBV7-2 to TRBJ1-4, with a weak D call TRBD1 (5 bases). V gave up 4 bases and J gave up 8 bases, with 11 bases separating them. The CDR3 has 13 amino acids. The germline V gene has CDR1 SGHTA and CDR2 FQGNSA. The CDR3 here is CASSSIGAEKLFF. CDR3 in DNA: TGTGCCAGCAGCTCAATCGGGGCGGAAAAACTGTTTTTT. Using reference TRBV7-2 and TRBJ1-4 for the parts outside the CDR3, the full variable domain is GAGVSQSPSNKVTEKGKDVELRCDPISGHTALYWYRQSLGQGLEFLIYFQGNSAPDKSGLPSDRFSAERTGGSVSTLTIQRTQQEDSAVYLCASSSIGAEKLFFGSGTQLSVL.

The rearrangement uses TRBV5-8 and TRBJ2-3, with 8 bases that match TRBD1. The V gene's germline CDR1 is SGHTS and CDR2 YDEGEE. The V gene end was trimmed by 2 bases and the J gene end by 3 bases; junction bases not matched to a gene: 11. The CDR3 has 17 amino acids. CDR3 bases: TGTGCCAGCAGCTTATCCAGGGGGCGCATTTGGACAGATACGCAGTATTTT. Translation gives CASSLSRGRIWTDTQYF.

The CDR3 here is CASSPGQNEQYF. DNA of the CDR3: TGTGCCAGCAGCCCGGGACAGAACGAGCAGTACTTC. The V and J genes are TRBV5-6 and TRBJ2-7; TRBD1 aligns across 7 bases. This CDR3 is built from 12 residues. V shed 4 bases and J 5 bases; nucleotides not matched to a gene: 3. CDR1 is SGHDT and CDR2 is YYEEEE in the germline V gene.

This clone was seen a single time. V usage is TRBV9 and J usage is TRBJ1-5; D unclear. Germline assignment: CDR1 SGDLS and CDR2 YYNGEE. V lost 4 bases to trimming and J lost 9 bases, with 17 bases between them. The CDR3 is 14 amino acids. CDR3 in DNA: TGTGCCAGCAGCACCGTGGGCTCCGGGTGGCCCCAGCATTTT. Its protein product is CASSTVGSGWPQHF.

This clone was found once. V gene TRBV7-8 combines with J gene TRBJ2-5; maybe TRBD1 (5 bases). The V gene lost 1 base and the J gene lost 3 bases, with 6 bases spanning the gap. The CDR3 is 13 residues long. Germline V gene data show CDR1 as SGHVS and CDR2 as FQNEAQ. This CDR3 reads CASSLGTKETQYF. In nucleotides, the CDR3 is TGTGCCAGCAGCTTAGGGACAAAAGAGACCCAGTACTTC.

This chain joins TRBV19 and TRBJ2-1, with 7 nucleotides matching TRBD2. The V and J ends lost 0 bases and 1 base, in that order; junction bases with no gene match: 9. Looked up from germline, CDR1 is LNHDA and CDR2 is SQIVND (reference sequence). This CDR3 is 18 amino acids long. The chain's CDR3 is CASSIDRGGDVSYNEQFF. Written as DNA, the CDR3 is TGTGCCAGTAGTATAGATCGGGGAGGGGACGTATCCTACAATGAGCAGTTCTTC.

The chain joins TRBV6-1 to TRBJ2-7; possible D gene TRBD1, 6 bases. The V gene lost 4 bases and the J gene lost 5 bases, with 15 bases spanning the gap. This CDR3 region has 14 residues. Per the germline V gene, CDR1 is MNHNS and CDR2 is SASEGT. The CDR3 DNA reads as TGTGCCAGCAGTGCTTCGGACAGCTGGAACGAGCAGTACTTC. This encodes CASSASDSWNEQYF.